Shown below are 27 T cell receptor beta chains from a single sample sequenced in a study of vaccination and CD4 T cells after COVID-19. Stated treatment: approximately nine-day PBMC culture with coronavirus spike peptide pools or control peptides (ViraFEST assay). These receptors lack a known antigen. Cultured CD4+ T cell DNA was sequenced using the Oncomine TCR Beta short-read assay. MiXCR, run by TCRdb on the PCR reads, gives a single entry per CDR3 protein. The sample shows 7,600 or so distinct CDR3 sequences, 58% of them seen only once. The sample consisted of CD4+ T cells from blood, cultured in vitro. Source of these receptors: a human donor who had recovered from COVID-19.

This clonotype was recorded a few times. The chain carries TRBV19 and TRBJ2-1, with 9 positions matching TRBD1. Looked up from germline, CDR1 is LNHDA and CDR2 is SQIVND (reference sequence). Trimming cost V 5 bases and J 7 bases; bases outside gene matches: 6. The length of the CDR3 is 14 residues. The CDR3 sequence is CASSDRDRVNEQFF. The CDR3, as DNA: TGTGCCAGTAGTGACCGGGACAGGGTAAATGAGCAGTTCTTC.

V gene TRBV20-1 combines with J gene TRBJ2-3, with TRBD1 identical over 9 bases. This CDR3 region has 13 residues. Germline V gene sequence: CDR1 DFQATT, CDR2 SNEGSKA (reference sequence). The ends lost 3 bases at V and 6 bases at J; junction bases unmatched: 4. The CDR3 DNA follows: TGCAGTGCTAGCACAGGGGGCGGGGATACGCAGTATTTT. Protein sequence: CSASTGGGDTQYF.

The chain recombines TRBV6-1 with TRBJ2-4; TRBD1 agrees at 9 bases. This CDR3 spans 19 amino acids. V was pared by 6 bases and J by 1 base, with 16 bases of the junction left unmatched. Looked up from germline, CDR1 is MNHNS and CDR2 is SASEGT. The CDR3 protein is CASRNNPGQGSMAKNIQYF. CDR3 in DNA: TGTGCCAGCAGGAACAACCCGGGACAGGGATCGATGGCCAAAAACATTCAGTACTTC.

The chain has TRBV6-5 and TRBJ1-6; D is uncertain. Germline assignment: CDR1 MNHEY and CDR2 SVGAGI. The CDR3 consists of 15 residues. Trimming stripped 0 bases from V and 7 bases from J, with 10 bases between. The CDR3 region is CASSYSKAVNSPLHF. In DNA form, the CDR3 reads TGTGCCAGCAGTTACTCGAAGGCAGTCAATTCACCCCTCCACTTT.

In this sample, this clonotype turned up a few times. V and J are TRBV7-3 and TRBJ1-2; D uncertain. From germline, CDR1 is SGHTA and CDR2 FQGTGA. Trimming pared 2 bases from V and 4 bases from J, leaving 5 bases between. CDR3 length equals 12 residues. The CDR3 DNA sequence: TGTGCCAGCAGCTTAGGGTCCTATGGCTACACCTTC. This codes for CASSLGSYGYTF. The entire variable domain, with the rest obtained from reference TRBV7-3 and TRBJ1-2, is as follows: GAGVSQTPSNKVTEKGKYVELRCDPISGHTALYWYRQSLGQGPEFLIYFQGTGAADDSGLPNDRFFAVRPEGSVSTLKIQRTERGDSAVYLCASSLGSYGYTFGSGTRLTVV.

The chain uses TRBV20-1 and TRBJ1-1, with 9 nucleotides matching TRBD1. CDR1 is DFQATT, CDR2 SNEGSKA, per germline (reference sequence). J was trimmed by 5 bases and V by 5 bases; bases with no gene match: 6. CDR3 size: 13 residues. The CDR3 protein is CSADTGGRTEAFF. The CDR3 bases are TGCAGTGCTGATACAGGGGGCCGGACTGAAGCTTTCTTT.

Concerning this clonotype itself: Sequence at one end of the junction differs from germline and may be a read error. This chain links TRBV6-1 with TRBJ2-2; D may be TRBD2 (6 bases). The CDR3 sequence is 13 residues long. Germline assignment: CDR1 MNHNS and CDR2 SASEGT. CDR3 DNA: TGTGCCAGCACCCAACTGGGGACCGGGGGGCTGTTTTTT. Translating it yields CASTQLGTGGLFF.

This chain joins TRBV5-1 and TRBJ2-2, with 9 bases identical to TRBD1. This CDR3 has 16 residues. CDR1 is SGHRS, CDR2 YFSETQ, per germline. V trimming: 0 bases; J trimming: 5 bases; junction bases outside the gene matches: 5. The CDR3 DNA follows: TGCGCCAGCAGCTTGGCCGGGACAGGGCAAACCGGGGAGCTGTTTTTT. Residues: CASSLAGTGQTGELFF.

The gene calls are TRBV4-1 and TRBJ2-3, with no clear D. V lost 0 bases, J lost 0 bases, and 10 bases lay in between. The germline V gene encodes CDR1 MGHRA and CDR2 YSYEKL. CDR3 length equals 16 residues. CDR3 protein: CASSQDLGRSTDTQYF. In DNA, the CDR3 is TGCGCCAGCAGCCAAGATCTTGGCCGTAGCACAGATACGCAGTATTTT.

The chain uses TRBV20-1 and TRBJ1-4, with D unclear. CDR1 and CDR2 (germline): DFQATT, SNEGSKA (reference sequence). The CDR3 has 16 residues. V was cut by 2 bases and J by 0 bases, with 13 bases left in between. The CDR3 bases are TGCAGTGCTAGAAATGCAGGAGCCGCAACTAATGAAAAACTGTTTTTT. This gives the protein CSARNAGAATNEKLFF.

The chain joins TRBV7-2 to TRBJ2-5; D may be TRBD2 (6 bases). The CDR3 consists of 15 residues. V lost 3 bases and J lost 5, with 16 bases in between. Germline values: CDR1 SGHTA, CDR2 FQGNSA. The CDR3, as DNA: TGTGCCAGCAGCTTGGGAGGAAGGGTACGGGAGACCCAGTACTTC. Amino acids: CASSLGGRVRETQYF.

The chain joins TRBV18 to TRBJ2-2; TRBD2 might be the D (6 bases). In germline, CDR1 is KGHSH, CDR2 LQKENI. Trimming took 2 bases from V and 5 from J, leaving 15 bases between them. The CDR3 length is 16 residues. The CDR3 nucleotides are TGTGCCAGCTCACCAGGCGCTGGAGGGACGACCGGGGAGCTGTTTTTT. Amino acids: CASSPGAGGTTGELFF.

J is TRBJ2-5 and V is TRBV28, with 10 nucleotides matching TRBD2. Per germline, CDR1 MDHEN and CDR2 SYDVKM. The CDR3 sequence is 14 residues long. V lost 6 bases to trimming and J lost 5 bases; unmatched junction nucleotides: 6. The CDR3 coding sequence is TGTGCCAGCAGACAGCGGGAGGGCCGGGAGACCCAGTACTTC. Encoded protein: CASRQREGRETQYF.

J is TRBJ2-7 and V is TRBV25-1, with D tentatively TRBD2 (5 bases). The CDR3 covers 13 residues. Germline V gene data show CDR1 as MGHDK and CDR2 as SYGVNS. The V gene lost 1 base and the J gene lost 7 bases, with 11 bases spanning the gap. The DNA of the CDR3 is TGTGCCAGCAGTGAATTTGGGGAGTCTGAGCAGTACTTC. As protein: CASSEFGESEQYF.

This clonotype was detected only a few times. The chain links TRBV19 to TRBJ1-2, with TRBD1 matching over 8 bases. This CDR3 comprises 15 residues. The V gene's germline CDR1 is LNHDA and CDR2 SQIVND (reference sequence). Trimming at V came to 6 bases and at J to 4 bases, leaving 10 bases not matched to a gene. The CDR3 spells CASRESTTGGYGYTF. The CDR3 region has the DNA TGTGCCAGTAGAGAATCCACCACAGGGGGCTATGGCTACACCTTC.

This clonotype is labeled medium-sized. The chain employs TRBV11-3 and TRBJ1-1; 8 bases align to TRBD1. Unmatched junction bases numbered 4, after V lost 8 bases and J lost 5 bases. The CDR3 consists of 12 residues. Germline V CDR1 and CDR2: SGHNT, YENEEA. CDR3 sequence: CASADRGTEAFF. CDR3 sequence (DNA): TGTGCCAGCGCCGACAGGGGTACTGAAGCTTTCTTT.

This clonotype was seen a handful of times. This chain connects TRBV29-1 to TRBJ1-2, with D uncertain. The CDR3 is made up of 12 amino acids. V dropped 5 bases and J dropped 6 bases, with 13 bases sitting between them. The germline V gene encodes CDR1 SQVTM and CDR2 ANQGSEA. CDR3 DNA sequence: TGCAGCGTTTTCAGACCTACTGATGGCTACACCTTC. Encoded protein: CSVFRPTDGYTF. The variable domain in full, with the rest retrieved from reference TRBV29-1 and TRBJ1-2, is SAVISQKPSRDICQRGTSLTIQCQVDSQVTMMFWYRQQPGQSLTLIATANQGSEATYESGFVIDKFPISRPNLTFSTLTVSNMSPEDSSIYLCSVFRPTDGYTFGSGTRLTVV.

V and J are TRBV5-1 and TRBJ1-2; no clear D. V was shortened by 0 bases and J by 4 bases, with 7 bases between the two germline ends. Germline CDR1 reads SGHRS; CDR2 reads YFSETQ. The CDR3 is made up of 13 amino acids. The CDR3 is CASSLGVTYGYTF. The CDR3 region has the DNA TGCGCCAGCAGCTTGGGAGTGACCTATGGCTACACCTTC.

The chain joins TRBV6-1 to TRBJ1-2; a weak D match, TRBD1 (6 bases). This CDR3 has 14 amino acids. Trimming removed 7 bases from V and 7 bases from J, with 19 bases in between. Per germline, CDR1 MNHNS and CDR2 SASEGT. CDR3 protein: CASIRRSQGFGYTF. The CDR3 coding sequence is TGTGCCAGCATCCGCCGTTCACAGGGTTTTGGCTACACCTTC.

V gene TRBV20-1 combines with J gene TRBJ2-3; D gene uncertain. V was shortened by 2 bases and J by 5 bases, with 8 bases between the two germline ends. This CDR3 has 12 residues. Germline V lookup: CDR1 DFQATT, CDR2 SNEGSKA (reference sequence). In nucleotides, the CDR3 is TGCAGTGCTAGACTAACACAAGATACGCAGTATTTT. This codes for CSARLTQDTQYF.

The chain has TRBV2 and TRBJ2-7; maybe TRBD2 (6 bases). Per germline, CDR1 SNHLY and CDR2 FYNNEI. Trimming removed 4 bases from V and 1 base from J, with 11 bases in between. The length of the CDR3 is 14 residues. CDR3 protein: CASSGRGVSYEQYF. CDR3 coding DNA: TGTGCCAGCAGTGGGAGGGGAGTTTCCTACGAGCAGTACTTC.

The chain carries TRBV11-1 and TRBJ1-5; possible D gene TRBD1, 5 bases. This CDR3 contains 13 residues. Germline V gene data show CDR1 as SGHAT and CDR2 as FQDESV (reference sequence). The V and J ends lost 5 bases and 1 base respectively, with 6 bases between them. The CDR3 sequence is CASSAGSNQPQHF. CDR3 DNA: TGTGCCAGCAGCGCAGGGAGCAATCAGCCCCAGCATTTT.

The genes are TRBV5-1 and TRBJ1-2, with D possibly TRBD1 on 5 matching bases. Germline V gives CDR1 SGHRS, CDR2 YFSETQ. This CDR3 is 14 amino acids long. V lost 0 bases to trimming and J lost 8 bases, with 14 bases between them. CDR3 sequence reads: CASSLEGRPGGYTF. The CDR3 DNA reads as TGCGCCAGCAGCTTGGAGGGACGCCCAGGGGGCTACACCTTC.

This sequence joins TRBV6-5 and TRBJ1-1; possibly TRBD1 for D (5 bases). Trimming removed 4 bases at V and 2 bases at J, with 8 bases between. The CDR3 is 13 amino acids. From germline, CDR1 is MNHEY and CDR2 SVGAGI. The CDR3 reads CASSFRENTEAFF. CDR3 bases: TGTGCCAGCAGTTTCAGGGAAAACACTGAAGCTTTCTTT.

The J gene is TRBJ2-2, the V gene TRBV19; TRBD2 matches at 10 bases. CDR1 and CDR2 from the germline V gene are LNHDA and SQIVND (reference sequence). Trimming removed 5 bases from V and 4 bases from J; junction bases left unmatched: 7. CDR3 length: 16 residues. The CDR3 DNA reads TGTGCCAGTAGTCGGTTGGCTAGCGGGGGCACCGGGGAGCTGTTTTTT. Amino acids: CASSRLASGGTGELFF.

The chain carries TRBV6-2 or TRBV6-3 and TRBJ1-5; D is undetermined. CDR1 and CDR2 from the germline V gene are MNHEY and SVGEGT. V was shortened by 6 bases and J by 0 bases, with 12 bases between the two germline ends. This CDR3 is 15 amino acids long. The CDR3 here is CASRVNRYSNQPQHF. DNA for the CDR3: TGTGCCAGCAGGGTTAATAGGTATAGCAATCAGCCCCAGCATTTT.

A few counts support this clonotype. The CDR3 loop reads CASTRRTIWLADTQYF. For the CDR3, the DNA is TGTGCCAGCACCAGGAGGACTATTTGGTTGGCAGATACGCAGTATTTT. The V call is TRBV6-1, the J call TRBJ2-3, with a possible D match to TRBD2 (6 bases). Per germline, CDR1 MNHNS and CDR2 SASEGT. V shed 7 bases and J shed 4 bases, with 21 bases lying between them. This CDR3 contains 16 residues.